This TCR beta chain comes out of a study of shared clonotypes between healthy human individuals. Whole-study context: In total, the donors were a couple of women and a few men aged 18 to 49.

This clone has only one observation. This CDR3 is 13 amino acids long. V gave up 6 bases and J gave up 6 bases; unmatched junction bases: 7. Germline V gives CDR1 SQVTM, CDR2 ANQGSEA. TCRdb's table, derived via immunoSEQ multiplex PCR, lists solely in-frame clones and lacks some. The data contain 1 million to 1.2 million clones, approximately 80% of them singletons. The chain carries TRBV29-1 and TRBJ2-3; 9 bases align to TRBD1. Source material: memory CD4+ T cells from PBMCs. The sample's subset: CD45RA-negative fraction. This TCR was recovered from a man aged 18 to 30 in good health. Some clones in this sample may be carry-over from other donors' samples. Here the CDR3 DNA reads TGCAGCGTGACAGGGGGAGGTGGTGATACGCAGTATTTT. Translation gives CSVTGGGGDTQYF.